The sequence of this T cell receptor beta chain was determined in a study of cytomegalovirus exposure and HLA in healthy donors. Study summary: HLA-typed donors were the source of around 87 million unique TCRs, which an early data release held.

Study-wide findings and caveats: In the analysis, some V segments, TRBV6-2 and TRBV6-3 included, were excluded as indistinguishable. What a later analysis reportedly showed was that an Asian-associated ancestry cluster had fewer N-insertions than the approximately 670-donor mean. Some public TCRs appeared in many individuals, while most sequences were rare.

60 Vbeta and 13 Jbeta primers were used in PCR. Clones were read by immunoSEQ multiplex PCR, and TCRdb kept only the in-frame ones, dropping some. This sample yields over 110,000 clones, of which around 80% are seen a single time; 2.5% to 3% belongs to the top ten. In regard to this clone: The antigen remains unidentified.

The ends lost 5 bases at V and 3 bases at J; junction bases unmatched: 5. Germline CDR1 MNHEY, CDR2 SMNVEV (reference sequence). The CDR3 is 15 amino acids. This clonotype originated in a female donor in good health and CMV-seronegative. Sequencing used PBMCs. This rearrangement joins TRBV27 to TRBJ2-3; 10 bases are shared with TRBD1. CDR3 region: CASSPRTGGTDTQYF. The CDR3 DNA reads TGTGCCAGCAGTCCTCGGACAGGGGGTACAGATACGCAGTATTTT.